This is a list of T cell receptor beta chains from one sample in a study of persistence of HIV-infected CD4 T cells. TCRdb's table, derived via immunoSEQ multiplex PCR, lists solely in-frame clones and lacks some. This table holds approximately 20,000 clones, around three quarters found once. No antigen has been identified for these receptors. The sequencing here drew on CD4+ T cells sorted from PBMCs after approximately 19-hour stimulation, taken from a patient who received antiretroviral therapy. The receptor set was obtained from an adult man with HIV who was CMV-seropositive. The CDR3 runs from the conserved cysteine through the conserved F or W. The D gene is left open where the match is weak. Some rows have no size entry. The others give once, few or many, or a class for an expanded clone.

J: TRBJ1-5
size: few
D: NA
V: TRBV2
DNA: TGTGCCAGCAGGAATGGGGGCAATCAGCCCCAGCATTTT
CDR3: CASRNGGNQPQHF

J: TRBJ1-3
size: few
D: TRBD1
V: TRBV25-1
DNA: TGTGCCAGCAGCACAGGGGTAGGAAACACCATATATTTT
CDR3: CASSTGVGNTIYF

J: TRBJ2-2
size: once
D: NA
V: TRBV30
DNA: TGTGCCTGGAGTGTAGGATGGCTAGCTAAGAACACCGGGGAGCTGTTTTTT
CDR3: CAWSVGWLAKNTGELFF

J: TRBJ2-6
size: NA
D: TRBD1
V: TRBV28
DNA: TGTGCCAGCAGTTACTCGGGACAGATAGTCTCTGGGGCCAACGTCCTGACTTTC
CDR3: CASSYSGQIVSGANVLTF

J: TRBJ2-7
size: NA
D: NA
V: TRBV28
DNA: TGTGCCAGCAAGGCAGCCGACTCCTACGAGCAGTACTTC
CDR3: CASKAADSYEQYF

J: TRBJ1-5
size: NA
D: TRBD1
V: TRBV27
DNA: TGTGCCAGCAGGGACAGGGGCGGGGGTCAGCCCCAGCATTTT
CDR3: CASRDRGGGQPQHF

J: TRBJ2-1
size: NA
D: TRBD2
V: TRBV20-1
DNA: TGCAGTGCTAGTGAAGGACTAGCGGGGTTCTCCTACAATGAGCAGTTCTTC
CDR3: CSASEGLAGFSYNEQFF

J: TRBJ2-2
size: NA
D: TRBD2
V: TRBV28
DNA: TGTGCCACCCTAGCGGGGGATAGGACCGGGGAGCTGTTTTTT
CDR3: CATLAGDRTGELFF

J: TRBJ2-3
size: NA
D: TRBD1
V: TRBV5-1
DNA: TGCGCCAGCAGCTCCTGGACAGGGACTAGCACAGATACGCAGTATTTT
CDR3: CASSSWTGTSTDTQYF

J: TRBJ2-3
size: NA
D: NA
V: TRBV3-1/TRBV3-2
DNA: TGTGCCAGCAGCCATACGAGCGGCACAGATACGCAGTATTTT
CDR3: CASSHTSGTDTQYF

J: TRBJ1-1
size: NA
D: NA
V: TRBV5-1
DNA: TGCGCCAGCAGCCAACTATTTACAGGGAACACTGAAGCTTTCTTT
CDR3: CASSQLFTGNTEAFF

J: TRBJ2-1
size: once
D: NA
V: TRBV24-1
DNA: TGTGCCACCAGTGACCGACAGTTCTACAATGAGCAGTTCTTC
CDR3: CATSDRQFYNEQFF

J: TRBJ1-3
size: few
D: NA
V: TRBV7-2
DNA: TGTGCCAGCAGCTTAGGGCCGTCTGGAAACACCATATATTTT
CDR3: CASSLGPSGNTIYF

J: TRBJ1-4
size: NA
D: NA
V: TRBV9
DNA: TGTGCCAGCAGCGGAGGGGGGGTTAATGAAAAACTGTTTTTT
CDR3: CASSGGGVNEKLFF

J: TRBJ2-6
size: NA
D: NA
V: TRBV5-4
DNA: TGTGCCAGCAGCTCAGGGAACGGGGCCAACGTCCTGACTTTC
CDR3: CASSSGNGANVLTF

J: TRBJ1-5
size: few
D: TRBD1
V: TRBV24-1
DNA: TGTGCCACCAGTATGGGACAGGGATTGAATCAGCCCCAGCATTTT
CDR3: CATSMGQGLNQPQHF

J: TRBJ2-2
size: few
D: NA
V: TRBV7-8
DNA: TGTGCCAGCACCCCTCGTGGGAACACCGGGGAGCTGTTTTTT
CDR3: CASTPRGNTGELFF

J: TRBJ1-3
size: NA
D: NA
V: TRBV3-1/TRBV3-2
DNA: TGTGCCAGCAGCCAGAGGGGGTCTGGAAACACCATATATTTT
CDR3: CASSQRGSGNTIYF

J: TRBJ2-2
size: few
D: NA
V: TRBV24-1
DNA: TGTGCCACCAGTGGCCGCGCGGGTGGGACCGGGGAGCTGTTTTTT
CDR3: CATSGRAGGTGELFF